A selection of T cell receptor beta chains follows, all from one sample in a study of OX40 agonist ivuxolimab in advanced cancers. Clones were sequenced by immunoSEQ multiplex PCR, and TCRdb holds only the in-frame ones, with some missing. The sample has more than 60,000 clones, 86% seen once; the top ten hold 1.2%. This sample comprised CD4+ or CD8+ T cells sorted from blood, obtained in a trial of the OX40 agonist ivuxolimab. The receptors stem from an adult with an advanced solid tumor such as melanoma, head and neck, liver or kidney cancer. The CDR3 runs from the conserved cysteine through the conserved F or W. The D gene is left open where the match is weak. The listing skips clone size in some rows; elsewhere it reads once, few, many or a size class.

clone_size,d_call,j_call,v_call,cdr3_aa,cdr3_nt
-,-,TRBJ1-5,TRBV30,CAWSLQGNQPQHF,TGTGCCTGGAGTCTTCAGGGGAACCAGCCCCAGCATTTT
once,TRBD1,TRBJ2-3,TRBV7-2,CASSHSSRDRTQYF,TGTGCCAGCAGCCATTCCTCCCGGGACAGAACGCAGTATTTT
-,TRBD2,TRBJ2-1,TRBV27,CASSLLGLAGVDEQFF,TGTGCCAGCAGTTTGCTGGGACTAGCGGGGGTCGATGAGCAGTTCTTC
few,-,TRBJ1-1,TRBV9,CASSVGDFRKNTEAFF,TGTGCCAGCAGCGTAGGGGACTTTAGGAAGAACACTGAAGCTTTCTTT
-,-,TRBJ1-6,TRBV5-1,CASSPGHSFEPLHF,TGCGCCAGCAGCCCGGGACACTCGTTTGAGCCCCTCCACTTT
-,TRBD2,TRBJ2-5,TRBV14,CASSPWRGVQETQYF,TGTGCCAGCAGCCCCTGGCGGGGGGTTCAGGAGACCCAGTACTTC
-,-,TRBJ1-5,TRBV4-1,CASSQDGGLHSNQPQHF,TGCGCCAGCAGCCAAGATGGGGGGCTCCATAGCAATCAGCCCCAGCATTTT
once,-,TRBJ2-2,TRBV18,CASSPPGSANTGELFF,TGTGCCAGCTCACCACCCGGATCAGCGAACACCGGGGAGCTGTTTTTT
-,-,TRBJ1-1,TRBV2,CASSDEGGLGSEAFF,TGTGCCAGCAGTGACGAGGGAGGCCTGGGAAGTGAAGCTTTCTTT
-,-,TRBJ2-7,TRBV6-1,CASSEKDRRPPEF,TGTGCCAGCAGTGAAAAGGACCGACGGCCCCCGGAATTC
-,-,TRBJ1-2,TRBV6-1,CASSEGQGNYGYTF,TGTGCCAGCAGTGAAGGCCAGGGAAACTATGGCTACACCTTC
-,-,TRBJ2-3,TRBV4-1,CASGGGLRGGADTQYF,TGCGCCAGCGGGGGCGGACTACGGGGAGGGGCAGATACGCAGTATTTT
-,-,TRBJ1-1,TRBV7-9,CAISAGTRNTEAFF,TGTGCCATTTCGGCCGGGACACGAAACACTGAAGCTTTCTTT
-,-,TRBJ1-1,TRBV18,CASSPSDSPNTEAFF,TGTGCCAGCTCACCTTCTGACAGCCCGAACACTGAAGCTTTCTTT
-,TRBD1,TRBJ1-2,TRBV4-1,CASSQDRLSGQGYGYTF,TGCGCCAGCAGCCAAGATCGGCTTTCGGGACAGGGATATGGCTACACCTTC
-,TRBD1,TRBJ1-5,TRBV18,CASSPGTDDQPQHF,TGTGCCAGCTCACCAGGGACAGATGACCAGCCCCAGCATTTT
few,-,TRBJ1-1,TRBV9,CASREIRGGNTEAFF,TGTGCCAGCAGAGAAATACGAGGGGGGAACACTGAAGCTTTCTTT
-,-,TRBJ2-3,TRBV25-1,CASSEWRARTDTQYF,TGTGCCAGCAGTGAATGGAGGGCGCGCACAGATACGCAGTATTTT
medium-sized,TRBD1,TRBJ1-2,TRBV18,CASSPGTATIKGYTF,TGTGCCAGCTCACCAGGGACAGCAACTATAAAGGGCTACACCTTC
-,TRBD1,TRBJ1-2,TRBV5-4,CASTPGQPNYGYTF,TGTGCCAGCACCCCGGGACAGCCTAACTATGGCTACACCTTC
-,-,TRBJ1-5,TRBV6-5,CASSIGGHQPQHF,TGTGCCAGCAGTATCGGGGGGCACCAGCCCCAGCATTTT
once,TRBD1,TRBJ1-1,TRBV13,CASSAGTVGFQGPEAFF,TGTGCCAGCAGCGCAGGGACAGTTGGGTTCCAAGGGCCCGAAGCTTTCTTT
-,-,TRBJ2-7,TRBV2,CASSEEGGGYYEQYF,TGTGCCAGCAGTGAAGAGGGAGGGGGCTACTACGAGCAGTACTTC
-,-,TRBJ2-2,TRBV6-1,CASSPVVGELFF,TGTGCCAGCAGTCCGGTGGTCGGGGAGCTGTTTTTT
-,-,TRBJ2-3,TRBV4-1,CASSQGNDAGYKSDTQYF,TGCGCCAGCAGCCAAGGAAACGACGCAGGGTATAAGTCAGATACGCAGTATTTT
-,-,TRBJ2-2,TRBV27,CASSLGVIGELFF,TGTGCCAGCAGTTTAGGGGTTATCGGGGAGCTGTTTTTT
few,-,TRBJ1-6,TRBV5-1,CASSLAGYSPLHF,TGCGCCAGCAGCTTGGCCGGGTACTCACCCCTCCACTTT
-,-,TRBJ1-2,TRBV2,CASNPGREHRYTF,TGTGCCAGCAATCCCGGTCGGGAACACCGCTACACCTTC
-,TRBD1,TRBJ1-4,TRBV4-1,CASSQPGGATNEKLFF,TGCGCCAGCAGCCAGCCAGGGGGGGCAACTAATGAAAAACTGTTTTTT
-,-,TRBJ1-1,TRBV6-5,CASSSVGTEAFF,TGTGCCAGCAGCTCGGTGGGCACTGAAGCTTTCTTT
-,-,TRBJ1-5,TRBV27,CASRGGHFSNQPQHF,TGTGCCAGCAGGGGGGGCCACTTTAGCAATCAGCCCCAGCATTTT
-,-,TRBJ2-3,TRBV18,CASSPSHKSTDTQYF,TGTGCCAGCTCACCATCACACAAAAGCACAGATACGCAGTATTTT
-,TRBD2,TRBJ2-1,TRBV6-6,CASSSGGSSYNEQFF,TGTGCCAGCAGCAGCGGGGGGAGCTCCTACAATGAGCAGTTCTTC
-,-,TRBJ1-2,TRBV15,CATSRGGAYGYTF,TGTGCCACCAGCAGAGGGGGGGCCTATGGCTACACCTTC
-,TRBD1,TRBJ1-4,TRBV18,CASSPGTGEKLFF,TGTGCCAGCTCACCAGGGACAGGGGAAAAACTGTTTTTT
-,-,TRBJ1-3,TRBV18,CASSPAGSGNTIYF,TGTGCCAGCTCACCAGCAGGGTCTGGAAACACCATATATTTT
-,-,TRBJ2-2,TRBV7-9,CASSLGGTNTGELFF,TGTGCCAGCAGCTTAGGGGGAACGAACACCGGGGAGCTGTTTTTT
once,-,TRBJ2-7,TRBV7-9,CASSLGKGSYEQYF,TGTGCCAGCAGCTTGGGGAAAGGGTCGTACGAGCAGTACTTC
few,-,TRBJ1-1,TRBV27,CASSPWTQNTEAFF,TGTGCCAGCAGTCCCTGGACACAGAACACTGAAGCTTTCTTT
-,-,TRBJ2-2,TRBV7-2,CASSFRRNTGELFF,TGTGCCAGCAGCTTCCGACGAAACACCGGGGAGCTGTTTTTT
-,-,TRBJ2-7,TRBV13,CASSGGVGQEIYEQYF,TGTGCCAGCAGCGGCGGGGTCGGACAGGAGATCTACGAGCAGTACTTC
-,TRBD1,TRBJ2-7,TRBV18,CASSGQGSYEQYF,TGTGCCAGCTCAGGACAGGGTTCCTACGAGCAGTACTTC
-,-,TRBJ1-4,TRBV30,CAWKGGGDEKLFF,TGTGCCTGGAAGGGGGGAGGTGATGAAAAACTGTTTTTT
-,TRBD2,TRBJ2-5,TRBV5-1,CASSSHGLAAKETQYF,TGCGCCAGCAGCTCCCATGGACTAGCGGCAAAAGAGACCCAGTACTTC
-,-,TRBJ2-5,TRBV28,CALAAHGGGKETQYF,TGTGCCCTCGCAGCCCATGGCGGGGGCAAAGAGACCCAGTACTTC
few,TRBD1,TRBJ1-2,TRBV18,CASAELNRGGYGYTF,TGTGCCAGCGCAGAGCTCAACAGGGGAGGATATGGCTACACCTTC
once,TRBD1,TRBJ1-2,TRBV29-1,CSVGQGKAYGYTF,TGCAGCGTGGGACAGGGGAAGGCCTATGGCTACACCTTC
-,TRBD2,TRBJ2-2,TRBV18,CASSPPVSGGSNTGELFF,TGTGCCAGCTCACCACCGGTTAGCGGGGGGTCGAACACCGGGGAGCTGTTTTTT
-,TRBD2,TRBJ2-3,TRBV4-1,CASSQGWTSQSTDTQYF,TGCGCCAGCAGCCAAGGCTGGACTAGCCAAAGCACAGATACGCAGTATTTT
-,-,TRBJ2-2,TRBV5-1,CASSLAANTGELFF,TGCGCCAGCAGCTTGGCAGCGAACACCGGGGAGCTGTTTTTT
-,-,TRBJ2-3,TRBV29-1,CSVEEWVGGNTQYF,TGCAGCGTTGAAGAGTGGGTAGGGGGGAATACGCAGTATTTT